Shown below are 31 T cell receptor beta chains from a single sample sequenced in a study of cytomegalovirus exposure and HLA in healthy donors. PCR was performed using 60 Vbeta and 13 Jbeta primers. The repertoire was sequenced with immunoSEQ multiplex PCR; TCRdb's copy has only in-frame clones and lacks some. The repertoire has about 160,000 clones, roughly 77% of them found once; the top ten carry approximately 2%. Sequencing input: PBMCs. These receptors all come from a woman aged 18-29 years in good health and CMV-seronegative.

The chain couples TRBV5-4 to TRBJ2-7; 12 nucleotides line up with TRBD2. Germline CDR1 and CDR2: SGHNT and YYREEE (reference sequence). J lost 2 bases, V lost 4 bases, and 4 bases had no gene match. This CDR3 has 15 amino acids. The DNA of the CDR3 is TGTGCCAGCAGCCGGACTAGCGGGATCACCTACGAGCAGTACTTC. Its protein product is CASSRTSGITYEQYF.

The chain carries TRBV7-9 and TRBJ1-1; D is possibly TRBD1 (6 bases). This CDR3 spans 18 amino acids. Germline loops: CDR1 SEHNR, CDR2 FQNEAQ (reference sequence). V lost 4 bases, J lost 1 base, and 22 bases lay in between. The CDR3 region has the DNA TGTGCCAGCAGCTATATCCCGGGAGGGGGAGTCGGGAACACTGAAGCTTTCTTT. This gives the protein CASSYIPGGGVGNTEAFF. Based on the CDR3 plus reference TRBV7-9 and TRBJ1-1, the full variable domain is DTGVSQNPRHKITKRGQNVTFRCDPISEHNRLYWYRQTLGQGPEFLTYFQNEAQLEKSRLLSDRFSAERPKGSFSTLEIQRTEQGDSAMYLCASSYIPGGGVGNTEAFFGQGTRLTVV.

The genes are TRBV7-9 and TRBJ1-5; D perhaps matches TRBD1 (6 bases). The CDR3 extends over 17 amino acids. V lost 4 bases to trimming and J lost 0 bases, with 16 bases between them. Germline V gene data show CDR1 as SEHNR and CDR2 as FQNEAQ (reference sequence). The CDR3 reads CASSSIQGPYSNQPQHF. The CDR3 DNA is TGTGCCAGCAGCTCCATACAGGGCCCCTATAGCAATCAGCCCCAGCATTTT.

J is TRBJ1-4 and V is TRBV2; 8 nucleotides align to TRBD1. V gave up 6 bases and J gave up 3 bases; unmatched junction bases: 21. CDR3 length: 20 residues. Germline assignment: CDR1 SNHLY and CDR2 FYNNEI. The CDR3 DNA follows: TGTGCCAGCAGGAGGGCCCCGGACAGGGTATCGGTTGGGGCTAATGAAAAACTGTTTTTT. It translates to CASRRAPDRVSVGANEKLFF.

The chain is built from TRBV7-9 and TRBJ2-4; 12 positions agree with TRBD2. With 5 bases clipped from V and 0 bases from J, the junction kept 11 bases outside the gene matches. CDR1 is SEHNR and CDR2 is FQNEAQ in the germline V gene (reference sequence). The CDR3 has 19 residues. The CDR3 bases are TGTGCCAGCAGCGAATCCCCCCTAGCGGGAGGGGTAGCCAAAAACATTCAGTACTTC. Amino acids: CASSESPLAGGVAKNIQYF. Variable domain in full (rest from reference TRBV7-9 and TRBJ2-4): DTGVSQNPRHKITKRGQNVTFRCDPISEHNRLYWYRQTLGQGPEFLTYFQNEAQLEKSRLLSDRFSAERPKGSFSTLEIQRTEQGDSAMYLCASSESPLAGGVAKNIQYFGAGTRLSVL.

The gene calls are TRBV2 and TRBJ2-3; D possibly corresponds to TRBD2 (5 bases). CDR3 length: 16 residues. Germline CDR1 is SNHLY and CDR2 is FYNNEI. With 7 bases removed from V and 2 bases from J, the gap between germline ends came to 19 bases. The CDR3 nucleotides are TGTGCCAGCATGTCTCGGTCGGAGCGGTACACAGATACGCAGTATTTT. The encoded protein is CASMSRSERYTDTQYF.

The chain employs TRBV5-4 and TRBJ2-4, with 8 nucleotides matching TRBD2. This CDR3 comprises 15 residues. Germline V gene sequence: CDR1 SGHNT, CDR2 YYREEE (reference sequence). Unmatched junction bases numbered 6, after V lost 4 bases and J lost 3 bases. CDR3 sequence: CASSTAGTSKNIQYF. The CDR3 coding sequence is TGTGCCAGCAGCACGGCCGGGACTAGCAAAAACATTCAGTACTTC. Full variable domain (missing parts from reference TRBV5-4 and TRBJ2-4): ETGVTQSPTHLIKTRGQQVTLRCSSQSGHNTVSWYQQALGQGPQFIFQYYREEENGRGNFPPRFSGLQFPNYSSELNVNALELDDSALYLCASSTAGTSKNIQYFGAGTRLSVL.

The gene calls are TRBV4-2 and TRBJ1-1; a weak D match, TRBD1 (5 bases). V gave up 4 bases and J gave up 7 bases, with 22 bases separating them. From germline, CDR1 is LGHNA and CDR2 YNFKEQ. This CDR3 region has 16 residues. CDR3 protein: CASSRSSGRAKSEAFF. CDR3 bases: TGTGCCAGCAGCCGATCTTCGGGCAGGGCCAAGAGTGAAGCTTTCTTT.

This clone was found a few times. J is TRBJ1-2 and V is TRBV6-6, with D tentatively TRBD1 (5 bases). V was cut by 0 bases and J by 7 bases, with 9 bases left in between. CDR1 is MNHNY and CDR2 is SVGAGI in the germline V gene (reference sequence). The CDR3 consists of 13 residues. The CDR3 DNA reads as TGTGCCAGCAGTTACTCACAGGTCGGTGGCTACACCTTC. Its translation: CASSYSQVGGYTF.

The rearrangement joins TRBV18 to TRBJ2-2, with TRBD1 matching 8 bases. V lost 8 bases, J lost 4 bases, and 6 bases stayed unmatched. Per the germline V gene, CDR1 is KGHSH and CDR2 is LQKENI. The CDR3 covers 14 residues. The CDR3 sequence is CASALGQATGELFF. DNA for the CDR3: TGTGCCAGCGCACTGGGACAGGCCACCGGGGAGCTGTTTTTT.

The rearrangement joins TRBV4-1 to TRBJ1-6; TRBD1 is a possible D gene (6 bases). Germline V gene sequence: CDR1 MGHRA, CDR2 YSYEKL. This CDR3 has 17 residues. Trimming left V 5 bases short and J 4 bases short, with 18 bases between. The CDR3 reads CASSARFQGSYNSPLHF. The DNA for the CDR3 is TGCGCCAGCAGCGCCCGCTTCCAGGGGAGTTATAATTCACCCCTCCACTTT.

This clone was recorded once. The rearrangement uses TRBV7-6 and TRBJ1-2, with 8 bases that match TRBD1. J was trimmed by 6 bases and V by 0 bases; bases with no gene match: 6. CDR1 is SGHVS, CDR2 FNYEAQ, per germline. This CDR3 comprises 15 residues. The CDR3 sequence is CASSLAQGARHGYTF. The CDR3 DNA reads as TGTGCCAGCAGCTTAGCCCAGGGGGCGCGTCATGGCTACACCTTC.

The V call is TRBV7-3, the J call TRBJ1-1; TRBD1 matches 7 bases. The CDR3 spans 13 residues. Per germline, CDR1 SGHTA and CDR2 FQGTGA. Losses at the gene ends were 1 base for V and 9 bases for J; bases not matched to a gene: 5. The CDR3 loop is CASSLIRRGKAFF. The CDR3 region has the DNA TGTGCCAGCAGCTTAATTCGCAGGGGGAAAGCTTTCTTT. Filled out from reference TRBV7-3 and TRBJ1-1, the complete variable domain reads GAGVSQTPSNKVTEKGKYVELRCDPISGHTALYWYRQSLGQGPEFLIYFQGTGAADDSGLPNDRFFAVRPEGSVSTLKIQRTERGDSAVYLCASSLIRRGKAFFGQGTRLTVV.

The chain links TRBV6-5 to TRBJ2-7; 10 nucleotides match TRBD2. Per germline, CDR1 MNHEY and CDR2 SVGAGI. The length of the CDR3 is 15 residues. V dropped 5 bases and J dropped 4; count of bases not matched to a gene: 8. CDR3 loop: CASSPTTSGNYEQYF. The CDR3 DNA reads TGTGCCAGCAGTCCGACCACTAGCGGGAATTACGAGCAGTACTTC.

The J gene is TRBJ2-3, the V gene TRBV10-3, with TRBD2 matching over 7 bases. The CDR3 totals 16 residues. The V gene's germline CDR1 is ENHRY and CDR2 SYGVKD. J gave up 2 bases and V 8 bases, and 13 bases lay outside the gene matches. CDR3 sequence reads: CAIGWRESGTTDTQYF. In DNA, the CDR3 is TGTGCCATCGGCTGGCGGGAGAGTGGAACCACAGATACGCAGTATTTT.

The chain couples TRBV9 to TRBJ1-2; TRBD1 aligns across 8 bases. Germline values: CDR1 SGDLS, CDR2 YYNGEE. V shed 0 bases, J shed 7 bases, and the junction held 14 bases outside the gene matches. The CDR3 totals 17 residues. CDR3 in amino acids: CASSVGQGAHFLSGYTF. CDR3 DNA: TGTGCCAGCAGCGTAGGCCAGGGGGCCCATTTTCTGAGTGGCTACACCTTC.

This chain uses TRBV5-4 with TRBJ2-3; tentatively, D is TRBD2 (5 bases). The CDR3 covers 13 residues. Germline V gene sequence: CDR1 SGHNT, CDR2 YYREEE (reference sequence). The V end was cut by 4 bases, the J end by 4 bases, with 10 bases between. CDR3 nucleotides: TGTGCCAGCAGCCAGCCGGAGGCAGATACGCAGTATTTT. Its protein product is CASSQPEADTQYF.

The chain is built from TRBV5-1 and TRBJ2-1; 10 bases match TRBD1. The CDR3 totals 16 residues. The ends lost 2 bases at V and 8 bases at J; junction bases unmatched: 10. Per the germline V gene, CDR1 is SGHRS and CDR2 is YFSETQ. The CDR3 spells CASSLRGQGGLDEQFF. In nucleotides, the CDR3 is TGCGCCAGCAGCTTACGCGGACAGGGGGGATTGGATGAGCAGTTCTTC.

V is TRBV9 and J is TRBJ1-2; the D gene is possibly TRBD1 (6 bases). This CDR3 region has 13 residues. Germline loops: CDR1 SGDLS, CDR2 YYNGEE. V lost 5 bases and J 7 bases, leaving 15 bases between the germline ends. The CDR3 region is CASSRTTGGGYTF. In DNA, the CDR3 is TGTGCCAGCAGTCGTACGACAGGAGGTGGCTACACCTTC. Full variable domain (missing parts from reference TRBV9 and TRBJ1-2): DSGVTQTPKHLITATGQRVTLRCSPRSGDLSVYWYQQSLDQGLQFLIQYYNGEERAKGNILERFSAQQFPDLHSELNLSSLELGDSALYFCASSRTTGGGYTFGSGTRLTVV.

This chain connects TRBV5-1 to TRBJ1-2, with 7 bases fitting TRBD1. The CDR3 has 13 residues. V was pared by 3 bases and J by 6 bases, with 5 bases of the junction left unmatched. CDR1 and CDR2 from the germline V gene are SGHRS and YFSETQ. The CDR3: CASSYDTGDGYTF. As DNA, the CDR3 is TGCGCCAGCAGCTACGATACAGGGGATGGCTACACCTTC.

In its sample, this clone was seen a few times. V usage is TRBV5-4 and J usage is TRBJ1-1, with TRBD1 matching 9 bases. Germline CDR1 and CDR2: SGHNT and YYREEE (reference sequence). V gave up 4 bases and J gave up 2 bases; unmatched junction bases: 6. The CDR3 consists of 15 residues. CDR3 sequence (DNA): TGTGCCAGCAGCCCTCGGGACAGGGAAAACACTGAAGCTTTCTTT. As protein: CASSPRDRENTEAFF.

A few counts support this clone. The rearrangement links TRBV19 to TRBJ2-1, with a tentative D call TRBD1 (6 bases). Trimming stripped 7 bases from V and 0 bases from J, with 16 bases between. This CDR3 spans 16 amino acids. Germline V lookup: CDR1 LNHDA, CDR2 SQIVND (reference sequence). For the CDR3, the DNA is TGTGCCAGTACTCTCGGCACAGGGAGCTCCTACAATGAGCAGTTCTTC. It encodes CASTLGTGSSYNEQFF.

Of note for this clone: At one of its ends the junction is not consistent with the germline gene, which may arise from a read error. The chain joins TRBV7-9 to TRBJ2-7; D is possibly TRBD2 (5 bases). Germline CDR1 and CDR2: SEHNR and FQNEAQ (reference sequence). The CDR3 runs to 14 residues. The CDR3 reads CSSSLARNSYEQYF. CDR3 in DNA: TGTTCCAGCAGCTTAGCGCGGAATAGCTACGAGCAGTACTTC.

The CDR3 loop is CAISERGRVGGYTF. CDR3 DNA sequence: TGTGCCATCAGTGAAAGGGGCAGGGTCGGCGGCTACACCTTC. J is TRBJ1-2 and V is TRBV10-3; the D gene is possibly TRBD1 (5 bases). This CDR3 is built from 14 residues. Germline loops: CDR1 ENHRY, CDR2 SYGVKD. With 3 bases removed from V and 8 bases from J, the gap between germline ends came to 16 bases.

This CDR3 is CASSHGGIDSYNEQFF. As DNA, the CDR3 is TGTGCCAGCAGCCACGGAGGGATTGACTCCTACAATGAGCAGTTCTTC. V usage is TRBV5-4 and J usage is TRBJ2-1; perhaps TRBD2 as D (6 bases). Per germline, CDR1 SGHNT and CDR2 YYREEE (reference sequence). There are 16 residues in the CDR3. Trimming cost V 4 bases and J 0 bases, with 14 bases left between them.

The rearrangement joins TRBV12-5 to TRBJ1-4, with TRBD1 matching 7 bases. Germline values: CDR1 LGHNT, CDR2 FRNRAP. V trimming: 6 bases; J trimming: 0 bases; junction bases outside the gene matches: 10. This CDR3 contains 17 residues. CDR3 region: CASGPNRGYATNEKLFF. The CDR3 coding sequence is TGTGCTAGTGGCCCAAACAGGGGTTATGCAACTAATGAAAAACTGTTTTTT. Combining the CDR3 with reference TRBV12-5 and TRBJ1-4 gives the whole variable domain DARVTQTPRHKVTEMGQEVTMRCQPILGHNTVFWYRQTMMQGLELLAYFRNRAPLDDSGMPKDRFSAEMPDATLATLKIQPSEPRDSAVYFCASGPNRGYATNEKLFFGSGTQLSVL.

The rearrangement links TRBV7-4 to TRBJ1-5; D not certain. V lost 1 base, J lost 5 bases, and 12 bases lay in between. CDR1 and CDR2 from the germline V gene are SGHVT and SQSDAQ. The CDR3 spans 15 residues. The DNA of the CDR3 is TGTGCCAGCAGCTTAGAGGCGGTCCGAGATCAGCCCCAGCATTTT. This codes for CASSLEAVRDQPQHF. Drawing the rest from reference TRBV7-4 and TRBJ1-5, the complete variable domain is GAGVSQSPRYKVAKRGRDVALRCDSISGHVTLYWYRQTLGQGSEVLTYSQSDAQRDKSGRPSGRFSAERPERSVSTLKIQRTEQGDSAVYLCASSLEAVRDQPQHFGDGTRLSIL.

The chain joins TRBV5-1 to TRBJ2-5; D possibly corresponds to TRBD1 (5 bases). With 3 bases removed from V and 4 bases from J, the gap between germline ends came to 19 bases. Per germline, CDR1 SGHRS and CDR2 YFSETQ. This CDR3 has 16 residues. This CDR3 reads CASSWSGKVDVETQYF. In DNA, the CDR3 is TGCGCCAGCAGCTGGTCAGGGAAAGTGGATGTAGAGACCCAGTACTTC.

Only one count was recorded for this clone. The gene calls are TRBV2 and TRBJ1-5; 8 nucleotides agree with TRBD1. The CDR3 is 16 residues long. Germline V gene data show CDR1 as SNHLY and CDR2 as FYNNEI. Trimming removed 1 base from V and 2 bases from J; junction bases left unmatched: 4. The CDR3 nucleotides read TGTGCCAGCAGTGAAGTATTGGGACAGGGCAATCAGCCCCAGCATTTT. Translating gives CASSEVLGQGNQPQHF. Based on the CDR3 plus reference TRBV2 and TRBJ1-5, the full variable domain is EPEVTQTPSHQVTQMGQEVILRCVPISNHLYFYWYRQILGQKVEFLVSFYNNEISEKSEIFDDQFSVERPDGSNFTLKIRSTKLEDSAMYFCASSEVLGQGNQPQHFGDGTRLSIL.

This rearrangement joins TRBV9 to TRBJ2-1; 7 bases align to TRBD1. Looked up from germline, CDR1 is SGDLS and CDR2 is YYNGEE. This CDR3 region has 15 residues. V dropped 3 bases and J dropped 1; count of bases not matched to a gene: 4. Written as DNA, the CDR3 is TGTGCCAGCAGCGCCCTGGACAGGTCCTACAATGAGCAGTTCTTC. Its protein is CASSALDRSYNEQFF.

V usage is TRBV2 and J usage is TRBJ1-2, with 11 bases fitting TRBD1. CDR3 length equals 15 residues. V trimming: 5 bases; J trimming: 4 bases; junction bases outside the gene matches: 6. The germline CDR1 and CDR2 sequences are SNHLY and FYNNEI. CDR3 in amino acids: CASSRTGTGGYGYTF. DNA of the CDR3: TGTGCCAGCAGTCGGACCGGGACAGGGGGCTATGGCTACACCTTC.